This TCR beta chain was sequenced in a study of blood T cell repertoires in COVID-19. Study-wide background: Sites in the United States, Italy and Spain provided acute and convalescent COVID-19 samples.

Germline assignment: CDR1 DFQATT and CDR2 SNEGSKA (reference sequence). The CDR3 is 15 amino acids. V was clipped by 3 bases and J by 1 base; unmatched bases: 6. As handled by the study authors: Amplification of reference gene primers was used by the study to estimate nucleated cell counts. Only in-frame clones appear in the TCRdb table, and some are missing; sequencing was by immunoSEQ multiplex PCR. The DNA gave D and trimming, while V, J and clone size come from that table. This sample has about 180,000 clones, with around 79% found just once. The TCR originated in a woman in her 70s with acute or convalescent COVID-19. The rearrangement uses TRBV20-1 and TRBJ2-3, with 8 bases lining up with TRBD2. The sample comprised peripheral blood. CDR3: CSASEREWGTDTQYF. Written as DNA, the CDR3 is TGCAGTGCTAGTGAGCGGGAGTGGGGCACAGATACGCAGTATTTT.